The clone carrying this TCR beta chain was observed at least ten times. For TCRbeta, the library was prepared with unique molecular identifiers. TCRdb reanalysed the PCR reads using MiXCR and keeps one entry per CDR3 protein. The data hold around 450,000 distinct CDR3 sequences, with more than 9% observed a single time. This sample was included in a study of T-cell reconstitution after alpha-beta-depleted transplantation in children. With V trimmed by 6 bases and J by 6 bases, 6 bases remained unmatched. The length of the CDR3 is 16 residues. The chain uses TRBV12-3 or TRBV12-4 and TRBJ2-1; 15 nucleotides match TRBD2. The material was PBMCs, obtained before TCRalphabeta/CD19-depleted stem cell transplant. The receptor was derived from a child aged 2 to 10 with inherited bone marrow failure, due to receive a stem cell transplant. The DNA for the CDR3 is TGTGCCAGCAGGCACCCGGGACTAGCGGGAGGCAATGAGCAGTTCTTC. It yields the protein CASRHPGLAGGNEQFF.